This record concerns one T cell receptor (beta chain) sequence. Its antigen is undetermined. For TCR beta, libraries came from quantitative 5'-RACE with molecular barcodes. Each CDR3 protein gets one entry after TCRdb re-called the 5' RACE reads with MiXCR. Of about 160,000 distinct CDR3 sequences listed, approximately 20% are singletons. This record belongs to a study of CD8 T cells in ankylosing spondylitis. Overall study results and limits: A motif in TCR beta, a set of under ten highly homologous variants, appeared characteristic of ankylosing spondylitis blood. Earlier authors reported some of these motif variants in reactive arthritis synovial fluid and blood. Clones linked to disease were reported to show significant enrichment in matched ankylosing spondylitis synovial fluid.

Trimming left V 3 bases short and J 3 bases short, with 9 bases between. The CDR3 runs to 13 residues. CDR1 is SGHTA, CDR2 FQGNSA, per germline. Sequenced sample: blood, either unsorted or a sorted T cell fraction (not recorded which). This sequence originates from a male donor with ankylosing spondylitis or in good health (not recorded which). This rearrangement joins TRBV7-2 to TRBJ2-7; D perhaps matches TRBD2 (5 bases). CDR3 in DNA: TGTGCCAGCAGCTTCGAGCGGAACTACGAGCAGTACTTC. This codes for CASSFERNYEQYF.